The 20 T cell receptor beta chains given below trace back to one sample, sequenced in a study of beta chain features in type 1 diabetes. Sequenced material consisted of expressed TCRB transcripts (all of the isolated RNA was reverse transcribed). Repertoires were generated with immunoSEQ multiplex PCR, while TCRdb's copy carries only in-frame clones and drops some. The data show 160,000 or so clones, roughly 9% seen once. Study-level points and caveats: Among patients with Type 1 diabetes, TCRB CDR3s were moderately but significantly shorter in every one of the four CD4+ subsets.

These receptors have no identified antigens. The sequenced sample was central memory CD4+ T cells from blood. These TCRs come from a woman in her twenties or thirties with type 1 diabetes.

The chain couples TRBV6-1 to TRBJ1-5; D gene unclear. The CDR3 covers 16 residues. Deletions cut 0 bases from V and 0 bases from J, with 9 bases between. Germline V lookup: CDR1 MNHNS, CDR2 SASEGT. CDR3 sequence reads: CASSEARQFSNQPQHF. As DNA, the CDR3 is TGTGCCAGCAGTGAAGCGAGGCAGTTTAGCAATCAGCCCCAGCATTTT.

This rearrangement joins TRBV4-1 to TRBJ2-2, with D perhaps matching TRBD1 (5 bases). This CDR3 has 14 amino acids. V gave up 2 bases and J gave up 4 bases, with 8 bases separating them. The germline V gene has CDR1 MGHRA and CDR2 YSYEKL. CDR3: CASSQRQSTGELFF. CDR3 nucleotide sequence: TGCGCCAGCAGCCAAAGACAGAGCACCGGGGAGCTGTTTTTT.

This clone was observed a few times. The chain combines TRBV7-8 with TRBJ1-5; 9 nucleotides align to TRBD1. Germline V gene lookup returns CDR1 SGHVS and CDR2 FQNEAQ. The junction had 7 bases not matched to a gene; V was cut back by 4 bases and J by 6 bases. This CDR3 has 15 amino acids. CDR3 in amino acids: CASSSPGQGSQPQHF. The CDR3 nucleotides are TGTGCCAGCAGCTCTCCGGGACAGGGATCTCAGCCCCAGCATTTT.

This chain uses TRBV5-4 with TRBJ2-5, with D unresolved. The CDR3 runs to 11 residues. Trimming removed 4 bases at V and 2 bases at J, with 3 bases between. The germline V gene encodes CDR1 SGHNT and CDR2 YYREEE (reference sequence). CDR3 protein: CASSEQETQYF. CDR3 sequence (DNA): TGTGCCAGCAGCGAGCAAGAGACCCAGTACTTC.

The chain recombines TRBV6-1 with TRBJ2-5; D is undetermined. The germline CDR1 and CDR2 sequences are MNHNS and SASEGT. The V and J ends lost 5 bases and 5 bases respectively, with 12 bases between them. This CDR3 is 13 amino acids long. CDR3 DNA sequence: TGTGCCAGCAGTCGCGTCACCCGGGAGACCCAGTACTTC. Encoded protein: CASSRVTRETQYF.

This clone was seen only a few times. The J gene is TRBJ2-1, the V gene TRBV10-3, with 10 bases aligning to TRBD2. Per the germline V gene, CDR1 is ENHRY and CDR2 is SYGVKD. V was clipped by 2 bases and J by 9 bases; unmatched bases: 4. This CDR3 has 14 amino acids. CDR3 in DNA: TGTGCCATCAGTGAGGGACTAGCGGAGACTGAGCAGTTCTTC. It is translated as CAISEGLAETEQFF.

The rearrangement links TRBV9 to TRBJ2-1, with 9 positions matching TRBD2. The CDR3 is 16 amino acids. The V segment lost 1 base and the J segment 4 bases; nucleotides outside the gene matches: 6. Germline lookup yields CDR1 SGDLS and CDR2 YYNGEE. This CDR3 reads CASSVLNLAGYNEQFF. CDR3 nucleotide sequence: TGTGCCAGCAGCGTACTTAACCTAGCGGGGTACAATGAGCAGTTCTTC.

The chain has TRBV10-3 and TRBJ2-3, with D perhaps TRBD1 (6 bases). Trimming cost V 6 bases and J 5 bases, with 21 bases left between them. Per germline, CDR1 ENHRY and CDR2 SYGVKD. The CDR3 contains 16 residues. Here the CDR3 reads CAISVIKGHQVDTQYF. CDR3 nucleotide sequence: TGTGCCATCAGCGTGATCAAGGGACACCAGGTAGATACGCAGTATTTT.

V gene TRBV27 combines with J gene TRBJ2-7; possibly TRBD2 for D (6 bases). This CDR3 is built from 13 residues. Germline V lookup: CDR1 MNHEY, CDR2 SMNVEV (reference sequence). Trimming took 4 bases from V and 6 from J, leaving 13 bases between them. The CDR3 DNA is TGTGCCAGCAGTTGGGGGGAGTTTTCCGAGCAGTACTTC. This codes for CASSWGEFSEQYF.

This clone showed up just a few times. The genes are TRBV29-1 and TRBJ1-2; D is possibly TRBD1 (6 bases). Looked up from germline, CDR1 is SQVTM and CDR2 is ANQGSEA. Trimming pared 3 bases from V and 4 bases from J, leaving 12 bases between. The CDR3 runs 13 residues. The CDR3 nucleotides read TGCAGCGTTGATCCCGGACAGTCCTATGGCTACACCTTC. Translating gives CSVDPGQSYGYTF.

The V and J genes are TRBV2 and TRBJ1-1; TRBD1 aligns across 9 bases. The germline V gene encodes CDR1 SNHLY and CDR2 FYNNEI. The CDR3 is made up of 13 amino acids. The trim removed 6 bases at V and 1 base at J, leaving 0 bases unmatched. Here the CDR3 reads CASRGQGNTEAFF. The CDR3 bases are TGTGCCAGCAGGGGACAGGGGAACACTGAAGCTTTCTTT.

This clone has just a few counts. The chain has TRBV28 and TRBJ2-7; D possibly corresponds to TRBD1 (7 bases). The CDR3 is made up of 14 amino acids. Germline CDR1 is MDHEN and CDR2 is SYDVKM. The ends were cut back, 9 bases at V and 4 bases at J, with 19 bases in the middle. This CDR3 is CASLGGPGDYEQYF. DNA for the CDR3: TGTGCCAGTCTAGGGGGCCCGGGGGATTACGAGCAGTACTTC.

CDR3 region: CASSFFGRDPYEQYF. CDR3 coding DNA: TGTGCCAGCAGCTTTTTTGGGCGGGATCCCTACGAGCAGTACTTC. The chain is built from TRBV5-4 and TRBJ2-7; tentatively, D is TRBD2 (6 bases). V lost 2 bases and J 2 bases, leaving 14 bases between the germline ends. In germline, CDR1 is SGHNT, CDR2 YYREEE (reference sequence). The length of the CDR3 is 15 residues.

This clone was counted a few times. The rearrangement links TRBV4-1 to TRBJ2-1; a weak D match, TRBD2 (5 bases). V was shortened by 2 bases and J by 0 bases, with 8 bases between the two germline ends. CDR1 and CDR2 from the germline V gene are MGHRA and YSYEKL. This CDR3 contains 15 residues. The CDR3 DNA follows: TGCGCCAGCAGCCAAAGCGGTAGCTCCTACAATGAGCAGTTCTTC. Translation: CASSQSGSSYNEQFF.

This clone was seen more than once but under ten times. J is TRBJ2-1 and V is TRBV9; D perhaps matches TRBD1 (6 bases). The CDR3 length is 16 residues. Germline lookup yields CDR1 SGDLS and CDR2 YYNGEE. The ends were cut back, 3 bases at V and 5 bases at J, with 18 bases in the middle. Here the CDR3 DNA reads TGTGCCAGCAGCGCTGGGCCGTGGGGGCGAGACAATGAGCAGTTCTTC. This translates into CASSAGPWGRDNEQFF. The entire variable domain, with the rest obtained from reference TRBV9 and TRBJ2-1, is as follows: DSGVTQTPKHLITATGQRVTLRCSPRSGDLSVYWYQQSLDQGLQFLIQYYNGEERAKGNILERFSAQQFPDLHSELNLSSLELGDSALYFCASSAGPWGRDNEQFFGPGTRLTVL.

V is TRBV27 and J is TRBJ2-6, with TRBD1 identical over 7 bases. This CDR3 region has 15 residues. Germline-derived CDR1 and CDR2 are MNHEY and SMNVEV (reference sequence). V lost 5 bases and J lost 3; bases outside the gene matches: 4. The CDR3 nucleotides read TGTGCCAGCAGTATAAACAGGGGTGGGGCCAACGTCCTGACTTTC. It specifies CASSINRGGANVLTF.

V gene TRBV9 combines with J gene TRBJ2-1; TRBD2 matches 9 bases. The germline CDR1 and CDR2 sequences are SGDLS and YYNGEE. The CDR3 is made up of 15 amino acids. V lost 1 base, J lost 1 base, and 0 bases stayed unmatched. CDR3 nucleotide sequence: TGTGCCAGCAGCGTACTAGCGGGGTCCTACAATGAGCAGTTCTTC. This translates into CASSVLAGSYNEQFF.

The chain uses TRBV2 and TRBJ2-1, with a weak D call TRBD2 (6 bases). The CDR3 sequence is 14 residues long. Between the trimmed V and J ends, which lost 0 bases and 9 bases, there was a span of 12 bases. Per germline, CDR1 SNHLY and CDR2 FYNNEI. The CDR3 loop reads CASSEAGQGGEQFF. Here the CDR3 DNA reads TGTGCCAGCAGTGAAGCAGGCCAGGGAGGTGAGCAGTTCTTC.

This clone was seen more than once but under ten times. The chain links TRBV4-2 to TRBJ2-5; no clear D gene. The CDR3 is 14 residues long. Between the trimmed V and J ends, which lost 0 bases and 3 bases, there was a span of 8 bases. Germline assignment: CDR1 LGHNA and CDR2 YNFKEQ. The DNA for the CDR3 is TGTGCCAGCAGCCAAGATCTGCGCGAAGAGACCCAGTACTTC. As protein: CASSQDLREETQYF.

The chain joins TRBV28 to TRBJ2-7; TRBD2 aligns across 7 bases. Germline lookup yields CDR1 MDHEN and CDR2 SYDVKM. The CDR3 runs 15 residues. Losses at the gene ends were 6 bases for V and 2 bases for J; bases not matched to a gene: 10. This CDR3 reads CASSSAVGGAYEQYF. CDR3 nucleotides: TGTGCCAGCAGCTCCGCTGTGGGGGGGGCCTACGAGCAGTACTTC.